What follows are 13 T cell receptor beta chains derived from one specimen sequenced in a study of siplizumab effects on memory and regulatory T cells. Assay used: immunoSEQ multiplex PCR; TCRdb lists only in-frame clones, some missing. Of about 100,000 clones detected, 92% appear once; the ten largest clones hold approximately 0.71%. The sequenced sample consisted of Tregs sorted from blood. The receptors originated from a human donor in good health.

This chain connects TRBV7-9 to TRBJ2-1, with TRBD2 matching over 12 bases. The CDR3 extends over 15 amino acids. Germline V gives CDR1 SEHNR, CDR2 FQNEAQ (reference sequence). The trim removed 2 bases at V and 9 bases at J, leaving 5 bases unmatched. The CDR3 DNA follows: TGTGCCAGCAGCTTAAGACTAGCGGGAGTAAGTGAGCAGTTCTTC. Protein: CASSLRLAGVSEQFF. The full variable domain, with the rest looked up from reference TRBV7-9 and TRBJ2-1, is DTGVSQNPRHKITKRGQNVTFRCDPISEHNRLYWYRQTLGQGPEFLTYFQNEAQLEKSRLLSDRFSAERPKGSFSTLEIQRTEQGDSAMYLCASSLRLAGVSEQFFGPGTRLTVL.

The J gene is TRBJ2-1, the V gene TRBV1; the D call in the table, TRBD2, was not verified against the DNA. TRBV1 has pseudogene status. The CDR3 has 20 amino acids. The CDR3 here is CTSSHATLLKAGYSYNEQFF. In DNA, the CDR3 is TGCACCAGCAGCCATGCTACACTCCTTAAAGCGGGATACTCCTACAATGAGCAGTTCTTC.

The chain uses TRBV11-1 and TRBJ2-7; TRBD1 agrees at 10 bases. Trimming cost V 5 bases and J 5 bases; bases outside gene matches: 9. Germline-derived CDR1 and CDR2 are SGHAT and FQDESV (reference sequence). The CDR3 sequence is 15 residues long. In DNA, the CDR3 is TGTGCCAGCAGCCCCCGGGACAGGGGAACCCACGAGCAGTACTTC. As protein: CASSPRDRGTHEQYF.

This sequence joins TRBV5-4 and TRBJ2-7; D tentatively fits TRBD1 or TRBD2 (6 bases each). This CDR3 comprises 14 residues. V was clipped by 8 bases and J by 1 base, with 16 bases between them. Per the germline V gene, CDR1 is SGHNT and CDR2 is YYREEE (reference sequence). The CDR3 region has the DNA TGTGCCAGTAGGTCGGGGGCCCTATCCTACGAGCAGTACTTC. Its protein is CASRSGALSYEQYF.

This clone has only a few counts. The V and J genes are TRBV6-1 and TRBJ1-5, with TRBD1 identical over 8 bases. The germline gives CDR1 MNHNS, CDR2 SASEGT. The CDR3 loop spans 13 amino acids. The junction had 4 bases not matched to a gene; V was cut back by 7 bases and J by 5 bases. The CDR3, as DNA: TGTGCCAGCAATAAACAGGGGGATCAGCCCCAGCATTTT. Protein product: CASNKQGDQPQHF.

The chain recombines TRBV7-8 with TRBJ2-5; D may correspond to TRBD1 or TRBD2 (5 bases each). The CDR3 runs to 15 residues. The V gene's germline CDR1 is SGHVS and CDR2 FQNEAQ. The V gene lost 4 bases and the J gene lost 0 bases, with 12 bases spanning the gap. Here the CDR3 reads CASSWDALYQETQYF. The CDR3 DNA is TGTGCCAGCAGCTGGGACGCCTTGTACCAAGAGACCCAGTACTTC.

The V gene is TRBV7-2, the J gene TRBJ2-5; D might be TRBD1 (6 bases). Trimming removed 6 bases from V and 4 bases from J, with 15 bases in between. CDR3 size: 14 residues. Germline CDR1 is SGHTA and CDR2 is FQGNSA. The CDR3 loop is CASSTGTPPETQYF. The CDR3 DNA reads as TGTGCCAGCAGTACCGGGACACCCCCAGAGACCCAGTACTTC.

The J gene is TRBJ2-1, the V gene TRBV5-1; D not certain. Germline values: CDR1 SGHRS, CDR2 YFSETQ. The CDR3 loop spans 15 amino acids. V was clipped by 0 bases and J by 3 bases, with 10 bases between them. The CDR3 is CASSLANKYYNEQFF. CDR3 coding DNA: TGCGCCAGCAGCTTGGCCAACAAGTACTACAATGAGCAGTTCTTC.

This clone was observed once. This sequence joins TRBV5-1 and TRBJ2-5; the D call may be TRBD1 or TRBD2 (6 bases each). The CDR3 consists of 14 residues. Germline CDR1 reads SGHRS; CDR2 reads YFSETQ. Trimming cost V 3 bases and J 3 bases, with 12 bases left between them. The CDR3 reads CASSSVGGEETQYF. CDR3 coding DNA: TGCGCCAGCAGCTCGGTCGGGGGCGAAGAGACCCAGTACTTC.

This rearrangement joins TRBV9 to TRBJ2-3; no definite D call. The CDR3 runs 15 residues. Germline assignment: CDR1 SGDLS and CDR2 YYNGEE. Trimming shortened V by 4 bases and J by 2 bases, and 14 bases separated the two germline ends. This CDR3 is CASSPRESNTDTQYF. DNA for the CDR3: TGTGCCAGCAGCCCCCGAGAGAGCAACACAGATACGCAGTATTTT.

V is TRBV2 and J is TRBJ1-5; D remains unclear. The CDR3 length is 14 residues. Germline-derived CDR1 and CDR2 are SNHLY and FYNNEI. The V and J ends lost 6 bases and 0 bases respectively, with 9 bases between them. CDR3 coding DNA: TGTGCCAGCAGCCCAGAGAGTAGCAATCAGCCCCAGCATTTT. It codes for CASSPESSNQPQHF.

This clone was detected only once. The chain uses TRBV5-6 and TRBJ1-2, with 8 bases aligning to TRBD1. CDR3 length: 14 amino acids. CDR1 and CDR2 from the germline V gene are SGHDT and YYEEEE. Unmatched junction bases numbered 4, after V lost 4 bases and J lost 2 bases. CDR3 nucleotides: TGTGCCAGCAGCCCCGGACAGGGCAACTATGGCTACACCTTC. Translation gives CASSPGQGNYGYTF.

This rearrangement joins TRBV4-1 to TRBJ2-7; D gene ambiguous. Per germline, CDR1 MGHRA and CDR2 YSYEKL. The CDR3 totals 16 residues. V was trimmed by 0 bases and J by 0 bases, leaving 12 bases between them. The CDR3 loop reads CASSQEQAAFSYEQYF. The CDR3 bases are TGCGCCAGCAGCCAAGAGCAGGCAGCTTTCTCCTACGAGCAGTACTTC.